Listed below are T cell receptor beta chains from one sample, sequenced in a study of blood T cell repertoires in COVID-19. Here immunoSEQ multiplex PCR was the method, and the copy in TCRdb shows in-frame clones only, minus some. The table has roughly 200,000 clones, 90% seen once; the top ten hold around 0.63%. The sequenced sample consisted of peripheral blood. The receptor set was obtained from a man aged 50 to 59 with acute or convalescent COVID-19. Both conserved end residues are part of each CDR3. The order of the fields is clone size, V gene, D gene, J gene, CDR3 DNA, CDR3 protein. A D gene is named only where the DNA matches it firmly. Clone size, where shown, is once, few, many, or a class for clones that have expanded.

-	TRBV29-1	TRBD2	TRBJ2-2	TGCAGCGTTGAACTAGCGGCATTGAACACCGGGGAGCTGTTTTTT	CSVELAALNTGELFF
-	TRBV7-2	TRBD1	TRBJ1-2	TGTGCCAGCAGAGAGGGACAGGGGAAACTTGGCTACACCTTC	CASREGQGKLGYTF
-	TRBV20-1	TRBD1	TRBJ1-2	TGCAGTGCTGGGACAGGCTATGGCTACACCTTC	CSAGTGYGYTF
-	TRBV24-1	-	TRBJ2-1	TGTGCCACCAGTGCCCGGGGATCGGGCGCGGGTGAGCAGTTCTTC	CATSARGSGAGEQFF
-	TRBV2	-	TRBJ1-6	TGTGCCAGCAGTACAGGGACATTCGATCCCCTCCACTTT	CASSTGTFDPLHF
-	TRBV27	-	TRBJ1-5	TGTGCCAGCAGTTTATGGGCTGGCAATCAGCCCCAGCATTTT	CASSLWAGNQPQHF
-	TRBV5-1	TRBD1	TRBJ2-3	TGCGCCAGCAGCTTGGCCGCCGGGACAGGAGATACGCAGTATTTT	CASSLAAGTGDTQYF
-	TRBV7-9	-	TRBJ1-2	TGTGCCAGCAGCTTAGAGGGGAATGGCTACACCTTC	CASSLEGNGYTF
-	TRBV5-6	-	TRBJ2-3	TGTGCCAGCAGCCCAAGCGGGACAGATACGCAGTATTTT	CASSPSGTDTQYF
few	TRBV2	TRBD2	TRBJ2-1	TGTGCCAGCAGTGAAATACTAGCGGGTCATGAGCAGTTCTTC	CASSEILAGHEQFF
-	TRBV5-1	TRBD2	TRBJ2-7	TGCGCCAGCACCCGGCGGGGGACCAGTGGGGAGTCCGAGCAGTACTTC	CASTRRGTSGESEQYF
-	TRBV24-1	TRBD2	TRBJ2-2	TGTGCGACCAATGGGGCGGGAGCGAGCACCGGGGAGCTGTTTTTT	CATNGAGASTGELFF
-	TRBV28	TRBD1	TRBJ1-1	TGTGCCAGCAGTTTTAGCGGGGACAGGGTAACTGAAGCTTTCTTT	CASSFSGDRVTEAFF
-	TRBV9	TRBD2	TRBJ2-1	TGTGCCAGCAGCCAGCGGACTAGCGGCTACAATGAGCAGTTCTTC	CASSQRTSGYNEQFF
-	TRBV4-2	-	TRBJ1-4	TGTGCCAGCAGCCATGGGGCTATAACTAATGAAAAACTGTTTTTT	CASSHGAITNEKLFF
-	TRBV7-2	-	TRBJ1-1	TGTGCCAGCAGGAAAACTCCCGGGAGGGACACTGAAGCTTTCTTT	CASRKTPGRDTEAFF
-	TRBV3-1/TRBV3-2	TRBD1	TRBJ1-6	TGTGCCAGCAGCCAAGAAGGGGGCATGGCACCCCTCCACTTT	CASSQEGGMAPLHF
-	TRBV13	TRBD2	TRBJ2-1	TGTGCCAGCAGCTTAGCGGGGGGGCCTGCGAATGAGCAGTTCTTC	CASSLAGGPANEQFF
-	TRBV28	TRBD1	TRBJ2-1	TGTGCCAGCAGTACTAGACAGGGGAGGAATGAGCAGTTCTTC	CASSTRQGRNEQFF
-	TRBV29-1	-	TRBJ2-1	TGCAGCGTTGTTCGGCAGCGGGAGCAGTTCTTC	CSVVRQREQFF
once	TRBV18	TRBD2	TRBJ2-3	TGTGCCAGCTCACCCCGGAGAGGCGGGAGGGCAGGCACAGATACGCAGTATTTT	CASSPRRGGRAGTDTQYF
-	TRBV19	TRBD1	TRBJ1-5	TGTGCCAGTTCCTCAGGGACAGGGTCGCCCCAGCATTTT	CASSSGTGSPQHF
few	TRBV9	-	TRBJ2-5	TGTGCCAGCAGCGTAGCTACTTGGGGGGGGCAGGAGACCCAGTACTTC	CASSVATWGGQETQYF
-	TRBV5-5	-	TRBJ2-2	TGTGCCAGCAGCTTGCGCCCCACCCAGACAGGTGCGAACACCGGGGAGCTGTTTTTT	CASSLRPTQTGANTGELFF
-	TRBV3-1/TRBV3-2	TRBD1	TRBJ1-6	TGTGCCAGCAGCATTGGGACAGGGACTCCACCCCTCCACTTT	CASSIGTGTPPLHF
-	TRBV2	-	TRBJ1-1	TGTGCCAGCAGCCGGGAGATTGAAGCTTTCTTT	CASSREIEAFF
-	TRBV27	-	TRBJ2-3	TGTGCCAGCAGTTCCCAGAGGGGGGGGTCCACAGATACGCAGTATTTT	CASSSQRGGSTDTQYF
-	TRBV19	TRBD2	TRBJ2-3	TGTGCCAGTAAACCTAGCGGAGAAGGGACAGATACGCAGTATTTT	CASKPSGEGTDTQYF
-	TRBV9	TRBD1	TRBJ2-5	TGTGCCAGCAGCACGCGTTCCCGGGACAGCGACCAAGAGACCCAGTACTTC	CASSTRSRDSDQETQYF
-	TRBV28	TRBD2	TRBJ2-7	TGTGCCAGCAGTTCACCTAGCGGGAGGTCCTACGAGCAGTACTTC	CASSSPSGRSYEQYF
once	TRBV12-3/TRBV12-4	-	TRBJ2-5	TGTGCCAGCAGTCTGGGGGGGACCCAGTACTTC	CASSLGGTQYF
-	TRBV3-1/TRBV3-2	TRBD1	TRBJ1-3	TGTGCCAGCAGCCAAGACAGCACAGGGGGCGGGGGAAACACCATATATTTT	CASSQDSTGGGGNTIYF
-	TRBV5-4	-	TRBJ1-2	TGTGCCAGCAGCTTGGGGGGGGTCACAGTGCTAACTAACTATGGCTACACCTTC	CASSLGGVTVLTNYGYTF
-	TRBV10-3	TRBD2	TRBJ2-3	TGTGCCATCATGGGGACTAGCGGGAGGGATACGCAGTATTTT	CAIMGTSGRDTQYF
-	TRBV20-1	TRBD2	TRBJ2-1	TGCAGTGCTAGTCTCCCCGGCCCGGGACTAGCGGATGAGCAGTTCTTC	CSASLPGPGLADEQFF